These 21 T cell receptor beta chains were sequenced from one sample in a study of PD-1 blockade in classical Hodgkin lymphoma. Assay: immunoSEQ multiplex PCR; the TCRdb copy retains only in-frame clones and omits some. The data contain several thousand clones, around 86% of them singletons. Time point denoted: cycle 4 day 1 (C4D1), after more than five weeks of nivolumab. There was relapse after autologous stem cell transplantation in every patient, and there was variation in brentuximab vedotin exposure. Researchers report purifying CD4+ T cells from thawed PBMCs by magnetic negative selection. The sample in question was CD4+ T cells from blood, obtained before the fourth cycle of nivolumab. The source is a human donor with classical Hodgkin lymphoma.

This clone has only a few counts. The V gene is TRBV13, the J gene TRBJ2-2; TRBD1 matches at 7 bases. V was pared by 0 bases and J by 2 bases, with 9 bases of the junction left unmatched. CDR1 PRHDT and CDR2 FYEKMQ come from the germline V gene (reference sequence). The CDR3 runs to 18 residues. This CDR3 reads CASSLGPRDSYNTGELFF. DNA for the CDR3: TGTGCCAGCAGCTTAGGCCCCCGGGACAGCTACAACACCGGGGAGCTGTTTTTT.

The J gene is TRBJ1-6, the V gene TRBV29-1; D is undetermined. The CDR3 has 13 residues. Germline-derived CDR1 and CDR2 are SQVTM and ANQGSEA. Trimming removed 6 bases at V and 0 bases at J, with 6 bases between. The CDR3 loop is CSVRSSYNSPLHF. CDR3 bases: TGCAGCGTACGAAGCTCCTATAATTCACCCCTCCACTTT.

The rearrangement uses TRBV29-1 and TRBJ1-5, with TRBD1 identical over 10 bases. The CDR3 spans 13 residues. V shed 6 bases and J 3 bases; nucleotides not matched to a gene: 2. Looked up from germline, CDR1 is SQVTM and CDR2 is ANQGSEA. CDR3 sequence reads: CSVGTGANQPQHF. The CDR3, as DNA: TGCAGCGTCGGGACAGGGGCCAATCAGCCCCAGCATTTT.

V usage is TRBV5-1 and J usage is TRBJ2-6; TRBD1 aligns across 9 bases. Germline CDR1 reads SGHRS; CDR2 reads YFSETQ. Unmatched junction bases numbered 8, after V lost 5 bases and J lost 2 bases. The CDR3 has 17 residues. CDR3: CASSRTGVVTGANVLTF. The CDR3 nucleotides read TGCGCCAGCAGTCGGACAGGGGTGGTAACTGGGGCCAACGTCCTGACTTTC.

The chain has TRBV9 and TRBJ2-3; D gene uncertain. CDR3 length: 13 amino acids. Per the germline V gene, CDR1 is SGDLS and CDR2 is YYNGEE. Trimming stripped 2 bases from V and 5 bases from J, with 9 bases between. CDR3 amino acids: CASSVHLIDTQYF. In DNA, the CDR3 is TGTGCCAGCAGCGTTCATTTGATAGATACGCAGTATTTT.

The V call is TRBV5-1, the J call TRBJ2-3, with 14 bases identical to TRBD2. The CDR3 totals 17 residues. The V gene end was trimmed by 4 bases and the J gene end by 1 base; junction bases not matched to a gene: 5. Germline CDR1 and CDR2: SGHRS and YFSETQ. The CDR3 region has the DNA TGCGCCAGCAGCCCAAGACTAGCGGGGGGGGGCACAGATACGCAGTATTTT. It specifies CASSPRLAGGGTDTQYF.

V is TRBV29-1 and J is TRBJ2-1; 7 bases are shared with TRBD1. Germline V gene data show CDR1 as SQVTM and CDR2 as ANQGSEA. The CDR3 sequence is 13 residues long. The trim removed 5 bases at V and 4 bases at J, leaving 5 bases unmatched. CDR3 bases: TGCAGCGTTAGCGGACAGGCGTACAATGAGCAGTTCTTC. It encodes CSVSGQAYNEQFF.

The V gene is TRBV18, the J gene TRBJ2-7, with TRBD2 matching over 8 bases. There are 14 residues in the CDR3. V was pared by 3 bases and J by 4 bases, with 5 bases of the junction left unmatched. The germline V gene has CDR1 KGHSH and CDR2 LQKENI. The DNA for the CDR3 is TGTGCCAGCTCACCCGGCGGGGGGAGGTACGAGCAGTACTTC. This translates into CASSPGGGRYEQYF. Using reference TRBV18 and TRBJ2-7 for the parts outside the CDR3, the full variable domain is NAGVMQNPRHLVRRRGQEARLRCSPMKGHSHVYWYRQLPEEGLKFMVYLQKENIIDESGMPKERFSAEFPKEGPSILRIQQVVRGDSAAYFCASSPGGGRYEQYFGPGTRLTVT.

The J gene is TRBJ2-6, the V gene TRBV29-1; the match to TRBD1 covers 11 bases. Germline V CDR1 and CDR2: SQVTM, ANQGSEA. CDR3 length: 17 residues. The V gene end was trimmed by 6 bases and the J gene end by 4 bases; junction bases not matched to a gene: 11. Here the CDR3 reads CSVWGTGGSTGANVLTF. The CDR3 nucleotides are TGCAGCGTATGGGGGACAGGGGGATCAACAGGGGCCAACGTCCTGACTTTC. Based on the CDR3 plus reference TRBV29-1 and TRBJ2-6, the full variable domain is SAVISQKPSRDICQRGTSLTIQCQVDSQVTMMFWYRQQPGQSLTLIATANQGSEATYESGFVIDKFPISRPNLTFSTLTVSNMSPEDSSIYLCSVWGTGGSTGANVLTFGAGSRLTVL.

This chain links TRBV18 with TRBJ1-6, with 7 bases that match TRBD1. This CDR3 contains 16 residues. Trimming took 2 bases from V and 5 from J; bases not matched to a gene: 6. CDR1 is KGHSH and CDR2 is LQKENI in the germline V gene. For the CDR3, the DNA is TGTGCCAGCTCACCATCCCGGACAGGACATAATTCACCCCTCCACTTT. Encoded protein: CASSPSRTGHNSPLHF.

The chain has TRBV7-9 and TRBJ1-1; tentative D call: TRBD1 (6 bases). CDR3 length: 15 residues. V dropped 7 bases and J dropped 1 base, with 16 bases sitting between them. Germline CDR1 SEHNR, CDR2 FQNEAQ (reference sequence). The CDR3 sequence: CASTQLGGRNTEAFF. In DNA, the CDR3 is TGTGCCAGCACCCAACTGGGGGGCAGGAACACTGAAGCTTTCTTT.

The rearrangement links TRBV19 to TRBJ1-3; no clear D. Germline V gene data show CDR1 as LNHDA and CDR2 as SQIVND (reference sequence). Trimming took 6 bases from V and 0 from J, leaving 6 bases between them. This CDR3 comprises 13 residues. The DNA of the CDR3 is TGTGCCAGTAGAATGAGCTCTGGAAACACCATATATTTT. This gives the protein CASRMSSGNTIYF.

The V call is TRBV7-6, the J call TRBJ1-5, with unresolved D. The germline V gene encodes CDR1 SGHVS and CDR2 FNYEAQ. This CDR3 is built from 13 residues. V shed 1 base and J shed 5 bases, with 6 bases lying between them. For the CDR3, the DNA is TGTGCCAGCAGCTTAGGACGCTATCAGCCCCAGCATTTT. Amino acids: CASSLGRYQPQHF.

The chain combines TRBV7-2 with TRBJ1-3, with no clear D. The CDR3 runs 17 residues. The germline V gene encodes CDR1 SGHTA and CDR2 FQGNSA. Between the trimmed V and J ends, which lost 5 bases and 0 bases, there was a span of 17 bases. This CDR3 reads CASSHTPRASSGNTIYF. The CDR3 DNA is TGTGCCAGCAGCCATACACCCCGGGCGAGCTCTGGAAACACCATATATTTT.

The rearrangement links TRBV6-4 to TRBJ2-1, with 11 bases lining up with TRBD2. After removal of 3 bases from V and 10 bases from J, the junction contained 8 bases not matched to a gene. Germline-derived CDR1 and CDR2 are MRHNA and SNTAGT. The CDR3 sequence is 15 residues long. The CDR3, as DNA: TGTGCCAGCAGTGAAATAGCGGGGGGGCCGGGCGAGCAGTTCTTC. This gives the protein CASSEIAGGPGEQFF.

V gene TRBV25-1 combines with J gene TRBJ2-3; D unresolved. Trimming shortened V by 6 bases and J by 1 base, and 14 bases separated the two germline ends. The CDR3 sequence is 15 residues long. Per the germline V gene, CDR1 is MGHDK and CDR2 is SYGVNS. The CDR3 loop is CASSPGNFGTDTQYF. The DNA for the CDR3 is TGTGCCAGCAGCCCGGGTAATTTTGGCACAGATACGCAGTATTTT. Based on the CDR3 plus reference TRBV25-1 and TRBJ2-3, the full variable domain is EADIYQTPRYLVIGTGKKITLECSQTMGHDKMYWYQQDPGMELHLIHYSYGVNSTEKGDLSSESTVSRIRTEHFPLTLESARPSHTSQYLCASSPGNFGTDTQYFGPGTRLTVL.

The J gene is TRBJ2-4, the V gene TRBV5-1; 8 nucleotides align to TRBD1. This CDR3 has 13 amino acids. CDR1 is SGHRS and CDR2 is YFSETQ in the germline V gene. Trimming at V came to 5 bases and at J to 7 bases, leaving 5 bases not matched to a gene. The CDR3 DNA reads TGCGCCAGCAGACGGACAGGGACGAACATTCAGTACTTC. This gives the protein CASRRTGTNIQYF.

J is TRBJ1-4 and V is TRBV18, with TRBD1 identical over 8 bases. V lost 6 bases, J lost 5 bases, and 5 bases stayed unmatched. CDR3 length: 14 residues. Per the germline V gene, CDR1 is KGHSH and CDR2 is LQKENI. The CDR3 protein is CASSTGQDNEKLFF. CDR3 DNA sequence: TGTGCCAGCTCGACGGGACAGGACAATGAAAAACTGTTTTTT. Variable domain in full (rest from reference TRBV18 and TRBJ1-4): NAGVMQNPRHLVRRRGQEARLRCSPMKGHSHVYWYRQLPEEGLKFMVYLQKENIIDESGMPKERFSAEFPKEGPSILRIQQVVRGDSAAYFCASSTGQDNEKLFFGSGTQLSVL.

The genes are TRBV29-1 and TRBJ1-2; possibly TRBD1 for D (5 bases). CDR1 and CDR2 from the germline V gene are SQVTM and ANQGSEA. The V gene lost 2 bases and the J gene lost 8 bases, with 12 bases spanning the gap. The CDR3 spans 12 residues. CDR3 DNA sequence: TGCAGCGTTGAAAAGGGGATTGGGGGCTACACCTTC. It specifies CSVEKGIGGYTF.

The V gene is TRBV5-4, the J gene TRBJ1-1; 10 bases match TRBD1. Per germline, CDR1 SGHNT and CDR2 YYREEE (reference sequence). CDR3 length equals 15 residues. V trimming: 4 bases; J trimming: 6 bases; junction bases outside the gene matches: 9. CDR3 sequence reads: CASSQPGQGSAEAFF. Written as DNA, the CDR3 is TGTGCCAGCAGCCAGCCGGGACAGGGGAGCGCTGAAGCTTTCTTT.

The CDR3 here is CASSLNPLGTDTQYF. For the CDR3, the DNA is TGCGCCAGCAGCTTGAACCCCCTGGGCACAGATACGCAGTATTTT. The chain employs TRBV5-1 and TRBJ2-3; D not resolved. Per the germline V gene, CDR1 is SGHRS and CDR2 is YFSETQ. CDR3 length: 15 residues. Trimming removed 1 base at V and 1 base at J, with 10 bases between. The full variable domain, rest sourced from reference TRBV5-1 and TRBJ2-3, is KAGVTQTPRYLIKTRGQQVTLSCSPISGHRSVSWYQQTPGQGLQFLFEYFSETQRNKGNFPGRFSGRQFSNSRSEMNVSTLELGDSALYLCASSLNPLGTDTQYFGPGTRLTVL.